What follows are 25 T cell receptor beta chains derived from one specimen sequenced in a study of cytomegalovirus exposure and HLA in healthy donors. Amplification used 60 Vbeta primers and 13 Jbeta primers. Sequencing was performed with immunoSEQ multiplex PCR; in TCRdb, only in-frame clones are kept and a portion is missing. Counted here are 120,000 or so clones, 80% occurring once; the ten biggest clones make up 1.2%. Sequenced: PBMCs. These receptors all come from a female donor in good health and CMV-seronegative.

This clone was picked up one time. The rearrangement joins TRBV30 to TRBJ2-4, with 15 bases lining up with TRBD2. In germline, CDR1 is GTSNPN, CDR2 SVGIG (reference sequence). Unmatched junction bases numbered 3, after V lost 0 bases and J lost 6 bases. The CDR3 is 16 residues long. The CDR3 is CAWSVGLAGGGNIQYF. The CDR3 nucleotides are TGTGCCTGGAGTGTAGGACTAGCGGGAGGGGGAAACATTCAGTACTTC.

V is TRBV4-1 and J is TRBJ2-5, with D tentatively TRBD2 (6 bases). Germline V gives CDR1 MGHRA, CDR2 YSYEKL. CDR3 length equals 18 residues. V gave up 0 bases and J gave up 5 bases, with 22 bases separating them. DNA of the CDR3: TGCGCCAGCAGCCAAGATCAAGGGCCTGGCCGGGGGATGGAGACCCAGTACTTC. This sequence encodes CASSQDQGPGRGMETQYF.

V usage is TRBV2 and J usage is TRBJ1-1; D is uncertain. This CDR3 has 12 residues. Germline CDR1 reads SNHLY; CDR2 reads FYNNEI. V gave up 6 bases and J gave up 3 bases, with 8 bases separating them. In nucleotides, the CDR3 is TGTGCCAGCAGCCGAGACTACACTGAAGCTTTCTTT. Amino acids: CASSRDYTEAFF.

Comment on this clone: One end of the junction varies from germline; a read error may be responsible. The V gene is TRBV28, the J gene TRBJ1-1; a possible D gene is TRBD1 (6 bases). Germline CDR1 reads MDHEN; CDR2 reads SYDVKM. The CDR3 contains 14 residues. CDR3: CAGSLGGAGTEAFF. The CDR3 region has the DNA TGTGCCGGCAGTTTAGGGGGGGCGGGTACTGAAGCTTTCTTT.

The chain joins TRBV2 to TRBJ2-5; D remains ambiguous. Germline V CDR1 and CDR2: SNHLY, FYNNEI. The CDR3 runs to 12 residues. The V gene lost 5 bases and the J gene lost 1 base, with 5 bases spanning the gap. CDR3 loop: CASSWAQETQYF. Here the CDR3 DNA reads TGTGCCAGCAGTTGGGCCCAAGAGACCCAGTACTTC.

The gene calls are TRBV11-1 and TRBJ2-5; D might be TRBD2 (6 bases). Trimming shortened V by 1 base and J by 1 base, and 13 bases separated the two germline ends. The CDR3 consists of 16 residues. Germline-derived CDR1 and CDR2 are SGHAT and FQDESV (reference sequence). The CDR3 DNA sequence: TGTGCCAGCAGCTTAGGGAGAGGGAGGCCCCAAGAGACCCAGTACTTC. It specifies CASSLGRGRPQETQYF.

The chain is built from TRBV7-2 and TRBJ1-5, with 7 nucleotides matching TRBD1. The junction had 4 bases not matched to a gene; V was cut back by 6 bases and J by 2 bases. The CDR3 sequence is 14 residues long. Germline CDR1 is SGHTA and CDR2 is FQGNSA. In DNA, the CDR3 is TGTGCCAGCAGTCCCGGGACAGGCAATCAGCCCCAGCATTTT. Protein product: CASSPGTGNQPQHF.

V and J are TRBV20-1 and TRBJ2-3; tentatively, D is TRBD2 (5 bases). Germline-derived CDR1 and CDR2 are DFQATT and SNEGSKA (reference sequence). Between the trimmed V and J ends, which lost 6 bases and 9 bases, there was a span of 13 bases. The CDR3 is 11 residues long. The chain's CDR3 is CSAVGESTQYF. CDR3 bases: TGCAGTGCCGTTGGGGAGAGCACGCAGTATTTT.

The V call is TRBV19, the J call TRBJ1-2; 8 nucleotides align to TRBD1. The CDR3 contains 13 residues. Germline V gene lookup returns CDR1 LNHDA and CDR2 SQIVND (reference sequence). Trimming at V came to 4 bases and at J to 6 bases, leaving 4 bases not matched to a gene. CDR3 sequence reads: CASSRDRGNGYTF. The CDR3 coding sequence is TGTGCCAGTAGTAGAGACAGGGGCAATGGCTACACCTTC.

This clone was picked up one time. This chain joins TRBV30 and TRBJ2-2, with D possibly TRBD2 on 5 matching bases. V was cut by 0 bases and J by 6 bases, with 14 bases left in between. This CDR3 comprises 15 residues. In germline, CDR1 is GTSNPN, CDR2 SVGIG (reference sequence). Here the CDR3 reads CAWSVMRALAGELFF. The CDR3, as DNA: TGTGCCTGGAGTGTAATGCGAGCACTAGCCGGGGAGCTGTTTTTT.

The V gene is TRBV5-1, the J gene TRBJ1-1; possibly TRBD1 for D (5 bases). Germline CDR1 and CDR2: SGHRS and YFSETQ. The CDR3 runs 13 residues. Trimming removed 5 bases from V and 4 bases from J, with 12 bases in between. CDR3 DNA sequence: TGCGCCAGCAGTCGTAGTAGGGGCACTGAAGCTTTCTTT. Translated: CASSRSRGTEAFF.

The J gene is TRBJ1-5, the V gene TRBV15; 7 nucleotides line up with TRBD1. CDR1 and CDR2 from the germline V gene are LNHNV and YYDKDF (reference sequence). This CDR3 contains 17 residues. V lost 1 base to trimming and J lost 1 base; unmatched junction nucleotides: 7. CDR3 region: CATSRGQGEASNQPQHF. The CDR3 nucleotides read TGTGCCACCAGCAGAGGACAGGGTGAAGCCAGCAATCAGCCCCAGCATTTT.

This clone came up a few times. This sequence joins TRBV28 and TRBJ1-3; a weak D match, TRBD1 (5 bases). The CDR3 sequence is 17 residues long. V was trimmed by 8 bases and J by 8 bases, leaving 28 bases between them. Per the germline V gene, CDR1 is MDHEN and CDR2 is SYDVKM. In DNA form, the CDR3 reads TGTGCCAGCCGCGGACCATGGATGGCTCTCCCGGGGGACACCATATATTTT. It codes for CASRGPWMALPGDTIYF.

This clone was observed a single time. A junction boundary mismatches the germline segment, possibly from a read error. The J gene is TRBJ2-7, the V gene TRBV27, with 7 bases fitting TRBD1. The germline gives CDR1 MNHEY, CDR2 SMNVEV (reference sequence). The CDR3 sequence is 13 residues long. The CDR3 DNA follows: TGTGCCAGCAGTAAGACAGGGTCCTACGAGCAGCACTTC. As protein: CASSKTGSYEQHF.

The V call is TRBV30, the J call TRBJ2-7, with 7 bases identical to TRBD2. The germline gives CDR1 GTSNPN, CDR2 SVGIG (reference sequence). V was clipped by 1 base and J by 4 bases; unmatched bases: 1. CDR3 length: 12 amino acids. DNA for the CDR3: TGTGCCTGGAGTGGGCGGGGGTACGAGCAGTACTTC. It codes for CAWSGRGYEQYF.

V gene TRBV2 combines with J gene TRBJ2-1; TRBD1 aligns across 7 bases. The CDR3 spans 12 residues. V trimming: 7 bases; J trimming: 15 bases; junction bases outside the gene matches: 12. CDR1 SNHLY and CDR2 FYNNEI come from the germline V gene. The CDR3 loop is CASTSNLGQPFF. CDR3 coding DNA: TGTGCCAGCACAAGCAACCTGGGACAGCCGTTCTTC.

V usage is TRBV9 and J usage is TRBJ2-5; D unresolved. Trimming removed 3 bases at V and 2 bases at J, with 8 bases between. CDR3 length equals 13 residues. CDR1 and CDR2 from the germline V gene are SGDLS and YYNGEE. The CDR3: CASSGGRQETQYF. In nucleotides, the CDR3 is TGTGCCAGCAGCGGAGGTAGGCAAGAGACCCAGTACTTC. The full variable domain, in which reference TRBV9 and TRBJ2-5 provide the parts outside the CDR3, is DSGVTQTPKHLITATGQRVTLRCSPRSGDLSVYWYQQSLDQGLQFLIQYYNGEERAKGNILERFSAQQFPDLHSELNLSSLELGDSALYFCASSGGRQETQYFGPGTRLLVL.

This clone was seen a handful of times. The chain has TRBV7-9 and TRBJ2-5; 7 nucleotides line up with TRBD1. The J segment lost 3 bases and the V segment lost 4 bases, leaving 2 bases of the junction unmatched. The germline CDR1 and CDR2 sequences are SEHNR and FQNEAQ (reference sequence). The CDR3 covers 13 residues. The CDR3 reads CASSWDSKETQYF. The CDR3 DNA follows: TGTGCCAGCAGCTGGGACAGCAAAGAGACCCAGTACTTC.

The gene calls are TRBV7-3 and TRBJ2-2; D possibly corresponds to TRBD1 (6 bases). The V and J ends lost 5 bases and 2 bases respectively, with 9 bases between them. Per the germline V gene, CDR1 is SGHTA and CDR2 is FQGTGA. The CDR3 has 14 amino acids. The CDR3, as DNA: TGTGCCAGCAGCCCGGGACAAAACACCGGGGAGCTGTTTTTT. This translates into CASSPGQNTGELFF.

The chain uses TRBV7-2 and TRBJ1-1, with TRBD1 matching 7 bases. After removal of 5 bases from V and 8 bases from J, the junction contained 8 bases not matched to a gene. Germline values: CDR1 SGHTA, CDR2 FQGNSA. This CDR3 has 13 amino acids. CDR3 nucleotide sequence: TGTGCCAGCAGCAAGTGGACAGGTTTGGAAGCTTTCTTT. Translation: CASSKWTGLEAFF.

CDR3: CASSRGWGGGSDEQYF. The CDR3 DNA sequence: TGTGCCAGCAGCCGGGGGTGGGGCGGGGGGAGTGACGAGCAGTACTTC. This rearrangement joins TRBV7-6 to TRBJ2-7; 8 bases line up with TRBD2. Per germline, CDR1 SGHVS and CDR2 FNYEAQ. V lost 5 bases, J lost 5 bases, and 14 bases stayed unmatched. The CDR3 covers 16 residues.

This chain joins TRBV6-1 and TRBJ1-5, with a weak D call TRBD1 (6 bases). V was pared by 3 bases and J by 5 bases, with 11 bases between. There are 14 residues in the CDR3. Germline-derived CDR1 and CDR2 are MNHNS and SASEGT. The CDR3: CASSDRDNYQPQHF. In nucleotides, the CDR3 is TGTGCCAGCAGTGACCGGGACAATTATCAGCCCCAGCATTTT.

The V and J genes are TRBV28 and TRBJ2-3; unclear D gene. This CDR3 region has 12 residues. The V gene's germline CDR1 is MDHEN and CDR2 SYDVKM. V dropped 8 bases and J dropped 2 bases, with 8 bases sitting between them. CDR3 DNA: TGTGCCAGCGAGGCCCCCACAGATACGCAGTATTTT. Translating it yields CASEAPTDTQYF.

The V gene is TRBV18, the J gene TRBJ1-2, with 8 positions matching TRBD1. The V gene end was trimmed by 1 base and the J gene end by 5 bases; junction bases not matched to a gene: 9. The germline V gene has CDR1 KGHSH and CDR2 LQKENI. This CDR3 contains 16 residues. Here the CDR3 reads CASSPQDRVSLYGYTF. CDR3 nucleotide sequence: TGTGCCAGCTCACCACAGGACAGGGTATCTCTTTATGGCTACACCTTC.

The gene calls are TRBV13 and TRBJ2-7, with TRBD1 matching over 9 bases. CDR3 length equals 13 residues. Per germline, CDR1 PRHDT and CDR2 FYEKMQ (reference sequence). V lost 5 bases and J lost 3; bases outside the gene matches: 2. CDR3 loop: CASSRTGVYEQYF. CDR3 nucleotide sequence: TGTGCCAGCAGCAGGACAGGGGTCTACGAGCAGTACTTC.